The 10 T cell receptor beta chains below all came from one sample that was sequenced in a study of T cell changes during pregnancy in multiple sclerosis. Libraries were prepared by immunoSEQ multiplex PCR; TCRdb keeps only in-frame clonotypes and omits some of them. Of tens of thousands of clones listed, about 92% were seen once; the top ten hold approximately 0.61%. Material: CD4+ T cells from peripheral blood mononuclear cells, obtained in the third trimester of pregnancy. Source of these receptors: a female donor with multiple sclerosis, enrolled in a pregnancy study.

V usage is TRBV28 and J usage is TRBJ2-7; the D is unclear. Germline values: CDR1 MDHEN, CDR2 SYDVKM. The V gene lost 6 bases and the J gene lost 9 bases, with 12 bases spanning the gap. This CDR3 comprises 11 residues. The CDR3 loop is CASSSREVQYF. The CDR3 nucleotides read TGTGCCAGCAGCTCGCGAGAAGTGCAGTACTTC.

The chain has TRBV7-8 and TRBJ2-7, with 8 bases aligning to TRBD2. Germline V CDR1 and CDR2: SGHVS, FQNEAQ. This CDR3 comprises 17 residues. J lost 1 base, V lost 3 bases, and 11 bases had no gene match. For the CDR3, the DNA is TGTGCCAGCAGCTTTGGGCGGGAGGTCCTTTTTTCCTACGAGCAGTACTTC. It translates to CASSFGREVLFSYEQYF.

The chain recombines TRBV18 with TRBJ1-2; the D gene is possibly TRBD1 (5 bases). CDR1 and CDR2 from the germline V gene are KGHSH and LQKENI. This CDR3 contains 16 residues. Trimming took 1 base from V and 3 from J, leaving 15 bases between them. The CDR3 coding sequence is TGTGCCAGCTCACCACGGGGGGGGACTTCGGACTATGGCTACACCTTC. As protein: CASSPRGGTSDYGYTF.

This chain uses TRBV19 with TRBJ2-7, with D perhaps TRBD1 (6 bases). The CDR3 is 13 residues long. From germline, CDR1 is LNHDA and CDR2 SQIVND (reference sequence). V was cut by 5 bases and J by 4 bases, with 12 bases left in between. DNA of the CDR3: TGTGCCAGTAGTCCACAGGGAAGGTACGAGCAGTACTTC. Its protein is CASSPQGRYEQYF.

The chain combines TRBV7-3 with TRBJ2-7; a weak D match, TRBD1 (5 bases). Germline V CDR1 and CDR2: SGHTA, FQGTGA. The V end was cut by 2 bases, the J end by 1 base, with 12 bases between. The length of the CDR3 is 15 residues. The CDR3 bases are TGTGCCAGCAGCTTACGGTGGGGCCCATCCTACGAGCAGTACTTC. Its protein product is CASSLRWGPSYEQYF.

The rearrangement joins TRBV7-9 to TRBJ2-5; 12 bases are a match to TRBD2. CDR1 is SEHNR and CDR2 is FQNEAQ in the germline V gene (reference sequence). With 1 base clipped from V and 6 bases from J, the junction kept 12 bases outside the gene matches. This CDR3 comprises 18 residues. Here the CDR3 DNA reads TGTGCCAGCAGCTTAGAACGACTAGCGGGGGCGTCGGGGAAGACCCAGTACTTC. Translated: CASSLERLAGASGKTQYF.

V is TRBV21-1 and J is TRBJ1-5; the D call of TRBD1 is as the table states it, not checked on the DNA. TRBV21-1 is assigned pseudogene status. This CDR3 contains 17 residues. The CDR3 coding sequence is TGTGCCAGCAGAGAGGGAATTACCACAGGGTTCAATCAGCCCCAGCATTTT. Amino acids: CASREGITTGFNQPQHF.

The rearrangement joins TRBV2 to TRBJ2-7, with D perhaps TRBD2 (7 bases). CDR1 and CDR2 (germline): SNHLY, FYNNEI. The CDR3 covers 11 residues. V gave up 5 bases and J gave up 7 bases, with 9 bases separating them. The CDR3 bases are TGTGCCAGCAGTAAGGGGGGGGAGCAGTACTTC. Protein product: CASSKGGEQYF. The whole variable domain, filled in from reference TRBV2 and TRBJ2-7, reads EPEVTQTPSHQVTQMGQEVILRCVPISNHLYFYWYRQILGQKVEFLVSFYNNEISEKSEIFDDQFSVERPDGSNFTLKIRSTKLEDSAMYFCASSKGGEQYFGPGTRLTVT.

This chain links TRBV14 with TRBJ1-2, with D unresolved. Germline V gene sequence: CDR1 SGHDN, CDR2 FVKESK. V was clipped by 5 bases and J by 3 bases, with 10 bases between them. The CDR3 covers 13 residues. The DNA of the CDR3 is TGTGCCAGCAGCTTACAGCTGTACTATGGCTACACCTTC. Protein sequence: CASSLQLYYGYTF.

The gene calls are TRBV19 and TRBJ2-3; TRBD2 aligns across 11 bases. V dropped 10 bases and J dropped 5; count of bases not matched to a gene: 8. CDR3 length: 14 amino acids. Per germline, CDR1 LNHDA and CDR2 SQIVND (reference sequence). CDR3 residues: CATRTSGRGDTQYF. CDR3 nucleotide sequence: TGTGCCACAAGGACTAGCGGGCGAGGAGATACGCAGTATTTT.